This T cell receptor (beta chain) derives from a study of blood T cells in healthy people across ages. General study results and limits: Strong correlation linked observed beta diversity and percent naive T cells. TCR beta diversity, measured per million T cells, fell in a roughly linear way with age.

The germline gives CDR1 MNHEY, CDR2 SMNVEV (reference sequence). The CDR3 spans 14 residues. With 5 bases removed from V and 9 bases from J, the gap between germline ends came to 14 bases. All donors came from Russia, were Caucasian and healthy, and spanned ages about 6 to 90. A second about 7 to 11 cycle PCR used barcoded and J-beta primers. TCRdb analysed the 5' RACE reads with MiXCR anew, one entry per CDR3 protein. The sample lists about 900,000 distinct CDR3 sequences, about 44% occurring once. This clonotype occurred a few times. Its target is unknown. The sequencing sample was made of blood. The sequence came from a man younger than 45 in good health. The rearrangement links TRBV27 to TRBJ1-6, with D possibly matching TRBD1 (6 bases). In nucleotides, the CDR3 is TGTGCCAGCAGTCAGGGGTACACAGGTTCACCCCTCCACTTT. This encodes CASSQGYTGSPLHF.